These 9 T cell receptor beta chains were sequenced from one sample in a study of metastatic and nonmetastatic thyroid tumors. MiXCR re-clonotyped the PCR reads for TCRdb. This sample yields over 20,000 clones, of which more than 15% are seen a single time; roughly 10% belongs to the top ten. Thyroid surgery took place with no prior treatment in any patient. Source material: tumor tissue. All receptors derive from a female donor with papillary thyroid cancer or a benign thyroid nodule (not recorded which). Some clones in this sample may be carry-over from other donors' samples.

This clone was recorded many times. This chain uses TRBV19 with TRBJ2-7; D is possibly TRBD2 (5 bases). Germline V lookup: CDR1 LNHDA, CDR2 SQIVND (reference sequence). The CDR3 covers 16 residues. V was cut by 4 bases and J by 0 bases, with 16 bases left in between. The CDR3 DNA sequence: TGTGCCAGTAGTACCCAAGACCGGGGAAGCTCCTACGAGCAGTACTTC. Translation: CASSTQDRGSSYEQYF.

J is TRBJ2-1 and V is TRBV30, with D tentatively TRBD1 or TRBD2 (5 bases each). CDR1 GTSNPN and CDR2 SVGIG come from the germline V gene (reference sequence). CDR3 length: 12 amino acids. Trimming shortened V by 4 bases and J by 8 bases, and 12 bases separated the two germline ends. CDR3 amino acids: CAWNRGRDEQFF. Written as DNA, the CDR3 is TGTGCCTGGAACCGGGGCCGCGATGAGCAGTTCTTC.

Many counts were recorded for this clone. The J gene is TRBJ2-7, the V gene TRBV5-1; TRBD2 is a possible D gene (5 bases). The V gene lost 7 bases and the J gene lost 0 bases, with 17 bases spanning the gap. CDR1 SGHRS and CDR2 YFSETQ come from the germline V gene. The CDR3 runs to 15 residues. CDR3 region: CASRPGMAVSYEQYF. For the CDR3, the DNA is TGCGCCAGCCGTCCCGGGATGGCGGTCTCCTACGAGCAGTACTTC. The variable domain in full, with the rest retrieved from reference TRBV5-1 and TRBJ2-7, is KAGVTQTPRYLIKTRGQQVTLSCSPISGHRSVSWYQQTPGQGLQFLFEYFSETQRNKGNFPGRFSGRQFSNSRSEMNVSTLELGDSALYLCASRPGMAVSYEQYFGPGTRLTVT.

This clone was recorded many times. The rearrangement uses TRBV2 and TRBJ1-1; D is uncertain. The V end was cut by 6 bases, the J end by 7 bases, with 9 bases between. Germline values: CDR1 SNHLY, CDR2 FYNNEI. This CDR3 region has 11 residues. The CDR3 is CASRSGSEAFF. CDR3 DNA sequence: TGTGCCAGCAGGTCGGGGAGTGAAGCTTTCTTT.

There are a few counts of this clone. The chain combines TRBV6-2 or TRBV6-3 with TRBJ2-2, with D hard to call. Trimming removed 3 bases from V and 3 bases from J, with 5 bases in between. The CDR3 extends over 13 amino acids. Germline V CDR1 and CDR2: MNHEY, SVGEGT. CDR3 sequence reads: CASSYGDTGELFF. In DNA form, the CDR3 reads TGTGCCAGCAGTTATGGGGACACCGGGGAGCTGTTTTTT.

J is TRBJ2-7 and V is TRBV5-1; tentative D call: TRBD1 (5 bases). CDR3 length equals 15 residues. V lost 2 bases and J 3 bases, leaving 15 bases between the germline ends. Germline V gene data show CDR1 as SGHRS and CDR2 as YFSETQ. The DNA of the CDR3 is TGCGCCAGCAGCTTAACAGGCATTTCGAGCTACGAGCAGTACTTC. Translation gives CASSLTGISSYEQYF.

This clone has ten or more counts. J is TRBJ1-6 and V is TRBV9, with D perhaps matching TRBD1 (5 bases). Trimming pared 0 bases from V and 9 bases from J, leaving 13 bases between. Germline loops: CDR1 SGDLS, CDR2 YYNGEE. The CDR3 runs 15 residues. CDR3 region: CASSVGGGFTSPLHF. In nucleotides, the CDR3 is TGTGCCAGCAGCGTAGGTGGGGGTTTTACTTCACCCCTCCACTTT.

Worth noting for this clone: An end of the junction does not agree with germline; a read error may underlie this. This chain joins TRBV4-1 and TRBJ2-3, with 9 bases that match TRBD2. Germline V gene sequence: CDR1 MGHRA, CDR2 YSYEKL. The CDR3 is 17 amino acids. The CDR3 sequence is CASSQDRLAGFTDTQYF. In DNA, the CDR3 is TGCGCCAGCAGCCAAGATAGGCTAGCGGGATTCACAGATACTCAGTATTTT.

This clone has a handful of counts. One base away lies a much larger clone, so this may be a sequencing read error. The rearrangement uses TRBV9 and TRBJ2-1, with D unresolved. CDR3 length: 14 residues. V gave up 1 base and J gave up 0 bases, with 5 bases separating them. Germline lookup yields CDR1 SGDLS and CDR2 YYNGEE. The CDR3 is CASSVCSSYNEQFF. In DNA form, the CDR3 reads TGTGCCAGCAGCGTATGTAGCTCCTACAATGAGCAGTTCTTC.